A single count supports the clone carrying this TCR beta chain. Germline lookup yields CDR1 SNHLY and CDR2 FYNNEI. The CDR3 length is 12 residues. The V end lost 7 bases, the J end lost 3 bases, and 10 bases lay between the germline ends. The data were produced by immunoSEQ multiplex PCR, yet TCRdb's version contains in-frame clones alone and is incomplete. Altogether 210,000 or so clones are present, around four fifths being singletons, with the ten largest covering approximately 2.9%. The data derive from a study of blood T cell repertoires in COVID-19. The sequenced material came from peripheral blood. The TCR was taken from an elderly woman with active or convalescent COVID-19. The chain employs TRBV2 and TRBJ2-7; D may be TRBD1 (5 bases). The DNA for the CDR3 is TGTGCCAGCATGTACAGGATCTACGAGCAGTACTTC. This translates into CASMYRIYEQYF.